This entry lists 24 T cell receptor beta chains sequenced from one sample in a study of blood T cell repertoires in COVID-19. Assay used: immunoSEQ multiplex PCR; TCRdb lists only in-frame clones, some missing. Among 250,000 or so clones listed, 84% were seen once. The sequencing sample was made of peripheral blood. The receptor set was obtained from a woman in her thirties or forties who had recovered from COVID-19.

The chain links TRBV3-1 (or the pseudogene TRBV3-2) to TRBJ2-1, with 9 bases aligning to TRBD1. J was trimmed by 12 bases and V by 1 base; bases with no gene match: 10. The germline V gene has CDR1 LGHDT and CDR2 YNNKEL (reference sequence). The CDR3 sequence is 15 residues long. The CDR3 nucleotides are TGTGCCAGCAGCCAAGCGGACAGGGGCTCACGTAGGCAGTTCTTC. It encodes CASSQADRGSRRQFF.

The CDR3 loop is CASSFRQAIDNEQFF. The CDR3 DNA is TGTGCCAGCAGCTTCAGGCAGGCCATCGACAATGAGCAGTTCTTC. The chain combines TRBV7-2 with TRBJ2-1; D remains ambiguous. Germline V gives CDR1 SGHTA, CDR2 FQGNSA. This CDR3 comprises 15 residues. V shed 3 bases and J shed 5 bases, with 14 bases lying between them.

The chain links TRBV11-2 to TRBJ2-1; D gene unclear. In germline, CDR1 is SGHAT, CDR2 FQNNGV. This CDR3 is built from 15 residues. The V and J ends lost 6 bases and 0 bases respectively, with 12 bases between them. Here the CDR3 reads CASRYLRSSYNEQFF. The CDR3 nucleotides are TGTGCCAGCAGATACCTACGAAGCTCCTACAATGAGCAGTTCTTC.

The chain has TRBV28 and TRBJ2-4, with no clear D. Trimming removed 8 bases at V and 6 bases at J, with 11 bases between. Germline CDR1 MDHEN, CDR2 SYDVKM. This CDR3 contains 12 residues. The CDR3 nucleotides read TGTGCCAGCCTAACCACGGGAAACATTCAGTACTTC. Amino acid sequence: CASLTTGNIQYF. Combining the CDR3 with reference TRBV28 and TRBJ2-4 gives the whole variable domain DVKVTQSSRYLVKRTGEKVFLECVQDMDHENMFWYRQDPGLGLRLIYFSYDVKMKEKGDIPEGYSVSREKKERFSLILESASTNQTSMYLCASLTTGNIQYFGAGTRLSVL.

The gene calls are TRBV7-3 and TRBJ2-1; TRBD2 agrees at 9 bases. CDR1 SGHTA and CDR2 FQGTGA come from the germline V gene. The CDR3 loop spans 14 amino acids. V trimming: 2 bases; J trimming: 5 bases; junction bases outside the gene matches: 1. CDR3 sequence: CASSLLAGHNEQFF. The CDR3 nucleotides read TGTGCCAGCAGCTTACTAGCGGGGCACAATGAGCAGTTCTTC.

This rearrangement joins TRBV5-4 to TRBJ1-2, with TRBD1 as a possible D gene (5 bases). V was trimmed by 4 bases and J by 4 bases, leaving 14 bases between them. The V gene's germline CDR1 is SGHNT and CDR2 YYREEE (reference sequence). The CDR3 sequence is 14 residues long. CDR3 sequence: CASSPRGSSYGYTF. The CDR3 DNA sequence: TGTGCCAGCAGCCCCCGGGGGAGTAGCTATGGCTACACCTTC.

The V call is TRBV24-1, the J call TRBJ2-3; TRBD2 is a possible D gene (5 bases). V lost 4 bases and J 0 bases, leaving 7 bases between the germline ends. This CDR3 contains 14 residues. Per the germline V gene, CDR1 is KGHDR and CDR2 is SFDVKD. This CDR3 reads CATSEPGSTDTQYF. DNA of the CDR3: TGTGCCACCAGTGAACCGGGGAGCACAGATACGCAGTATTTT.

The V gene is TRBV5-1, the J gene TRBJ2-5, with 8 bases aligning to TRBD1. Trimming at V came to 4 bases and at J to 5 bases, leaving 13 bases not matched to a gene. Germline V gene sequence: CDR1 SGHRS, CDR2 YFSETQ. The CDR3 covers 16 residues. The CDR3 DNA follows: TGCGCCAGCAGCACCCCGCCGACAGGGGCAGGGGAGACCCAGTACTTC. Translating it yields CASSTPPTGAGETQYF.

This chain joins TRBV5-1 and TRBJ1-4; a weak D match, TRBD1 (5 bases). The CDR3 sequence is 15 residues long. V lost 3 bases and J 0 bases, leaving 9 bases between the germline ends. CDR1 is SGHRS and CDR2 is YFSETQ in the germline V gene. The CDR3 region has the DNA TGCGCCAGCAGCTCCGACAGTGCAACTAATGAAAAACTGTTTTTT. This codes for CASSSDSATNEKLFF.

The CDR3 sequence: CASSGDSFYEQYF. CDR3 nucleotides: TGTGCCAGCAGTGGGGACAGCTTCTACGAGCAGTACTTC. This chain joins TRBV2 and TRBJ2-7; TRBD1 matches 7 bases. V lost 4 bases and J lost 3; bases outside the gene matches: 3. Per germline, CDR1 SNHLY and CDR2 FYNNEI. The CDR3 spans 13 residues.

The chain carries TRBV28 and TRBJ1-2; D is uncertain. Germline V gene sequence: CDR1 MDHEN, CDR2 SYDVKM. The length of the CDR3 is 13 residues. Between the trimmed V and J ends, which lost 1 base and 3 bases, there was a span of 6 bases. CDR3 protein: CASSLSDYYGYTF. DNA for the CDR3: TGTGCCAGCAGTTTATCAGACTACTATGGCTACACCTTC.

This clone was seen only a few times. The gene calls are TRBV12-3 or TRBV12-4 and TRBJ2-2; unclear D gene. The V and J ends lost 2 bases and 6 bases respectively, with 7 bases between them. The CDR3 sequence is 13 residues long. This CDR3 reads CASSLTYAGELFF. The CDR3 region has the DNA TGTGCCAGCAGTTTAACATACGCCGGGGAGCTGTTTTTT.

The V gene is TRBV4-1, the J gene TRBJ2-7; 10 nucleotides agree with TRBD1. Trimming removed 0 bases from V and 2 bases from J; junction bases left unmatched: 4. The CDR3 runs 16 residues. Germline V gene lookup returns CDR1 MGHRA and CDR2 YSYEKL. CDR3 amino acids: CASSQDTGTGAYEQYF. In DNA form, the CDR3 reads TGCGCCAGCAGCCAAGATACCGGGACAGGGGCCTACGAGCAGTACTTC.

This clone has only one observation. The genes are TRBV5-1 and TRBJ1-6, with D perhaps TRBD1 (6 bases). The CDR3 runs to 16 residues. V was cut by 0 bases and J by 10 bases, with 17 bases left in between. Per the germline V gene, CDR1 is SGHRS and CDR2 is YFSETQ. The CDR3 sequence is CASSLGDTRFQSPLHF. The CDR3 DNA sequence: TGCGCCAGCAGCTTGGGGGACACAAGGTTCCAGTCACCCCTCCACTTT.

The V and J genes are TRBV6-5 and TRBJ2-5; weak D call: TRBD2 (7 bases). This CDR3 contains 14 residues. CDR1 and CDR2 from the germline V gene are MNHEY and SVGAGI. The V and J ends lost 2 bases and 9 bases respectively, with 16 bases between them. The CDR3 DNA reads TGTGCCAGCAGTTACCCAGGGGACTATGCGGCCCAGTACTTC. Its protein is CASSYPGDYAAQYF.

Only a few counts were recorded for this clone. CDR3 amino acids: CASSMAARVRHNEKLFF. The DNA of the CDR3 is TGTGCCAGTAGTATGGCGGCCAGGGTTAGACATAATGAAAAACTGTTTTTT. The chain has TRBV19 and TRBJ1-4; tentative D call: TRBD1 (5 bases). V shed 3 bases and J shed 4 bases, with 18 bases lying between them. Germline CDR1 is LNHDA and CDR2 is SQIVND (reference sequence). The CDR3 is 17 residues long.

V gene TRBV15 combines with J gene TRBJ2-1; 7 bases agree with TRBD2. CDR1 is LNHNV, CDR2 YYDKDF, per germline (reference sequence). V shed 0 bases and J 3 bases; nucleotides not matched to a gene: 8. The CDR3 contains 17 residues. The CDR3: CATSRDGKGLYYNEQFF. The CDR3 DNA follows: TGTGCCACCAGCAGAGATGGGAAGGGACTATACTACAATGAGCAGTTCTTC.

The chain has TRBV2 and TRBJ2-7; D perhaps matches TRBD1 (6 bases). V lost 5 bases and J lost 3, with 17 bases in between. The germline CDR1 and CDR2 sequences are SNHLY and FYNNEI. The CDR3 runs to 15 residues. CDR3 residues: CASSLNRESVYEQYF. CDR3 coding DNA: TGTGCCAGCAGTCTGAACAGGGAGTCGGTCTACGAGCAGTACTTC.

V and J are TRBV5-1 and TRBJ1-4; TRBD1 agrees at 8 bases. The germline V gene has CDR1 SGHRS and CDR2 YFSETQ. With V trimmed by 2 bases and J by 7 bases, 4 bases remained unmatched. The CDR3 is 14 residues long. CDR3 in DNA: TGCGCCAGCAGCTTCCAGGGGGCGGGTGAAAAACTGTTTTTT. Amino acids: CASSFQGAGEKLFF.

This rearrangement joins TRBV5-1 to TRBJ2-5, with TRBD2 matching over 9 bases. Trimming cost V 4 bases and J 2 bases; bases outside gene matches: 6. Germline loops: CDR1 SGHRS, CDR2 YFSETQ. The CDR3 runs 15 residues. The CDR3 region is CASSPSAGGQETQYF. CDR3 sequence (DNA): TGCGCCAGCAGCCCCTCCGCGGGGGGGCAAGAGACCCAGTACTTC.

This sequence joins TRBV28 and TRBJ1-5; no reliable D call. Trimming removed 2 bases from V and 5 bases from J, with 13 bases in between. There are 15 residues in the CDR3. Germline CDR1 MDHEN, CDR2 SYDVKM. CDR3 in DNA: TGTGCCAGCAGTTTACTGGGCCATAAGTATCAGCCCCAGCATTTT. It codes for CASSLLGHKYQPQHF.

V gene TRBV5-1 combines with J gene TRBJ1-1, with no clear D. CDR1 is SGHRS, CDR2 YFSETQ, per germline. With 7 bases removed from V and 0 bases from J, the gap between germline ends came to 13 bases. The CDR3 is 14 amino acids. The chain's CDR3 is CASSGNTMNTEAFF. The CDR3 DNA is TGCGCCAGCTCCGGGAACACCATGAACACTGAAGCTTTCTTT.

The chain recombines TRBV20-1 with TRBJ1-1; 7 nucleotides agree with TRBD1. Germline lookup yields CDR1 DFQATT and CDR2 SNEGSKA (reference sequence). The V gene end was trimmed by 3 bases and the J gene end by 9 bases; junction bases not matched to a gene: 19. The CDR3 contains 16 residues. CDR3 sequence reads: CSASGLQGPRLLKAFF. The DNA of the CDR3 is TGCAGTGCTAGTGGACTACAGGGGCCTAGGCTTTTGAAAGCTTTCTTT.

J is TRBJ1-3 and V is TRBV3-1 (or the pseudogene TRBV3-2); weak D call: TRBD1 (5 bases). The CDR3 covers 16 residues. The V gene's germline CDR1 is LGHDT and CDR2 YNNKEL (reference sequence). V gave up 1 base and J gave up 5 bases, with 15 bases separating them. The CDR3 bases are TGTGCCAGCAGCCAAGTCCCTGGGGCAGGGCGAAACACCATATATTTT. It translates to CASSQVPGAGRNTIYF.